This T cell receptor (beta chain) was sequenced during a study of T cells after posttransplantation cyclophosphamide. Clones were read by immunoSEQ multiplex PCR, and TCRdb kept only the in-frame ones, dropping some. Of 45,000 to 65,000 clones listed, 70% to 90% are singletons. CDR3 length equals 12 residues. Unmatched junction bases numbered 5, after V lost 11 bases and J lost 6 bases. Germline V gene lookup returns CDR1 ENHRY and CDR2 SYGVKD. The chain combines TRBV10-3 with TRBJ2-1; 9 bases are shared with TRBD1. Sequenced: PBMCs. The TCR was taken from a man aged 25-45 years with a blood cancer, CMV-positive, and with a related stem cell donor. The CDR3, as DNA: TGTGCCGCTGGGACAGGGATCAATGAGCAGTTCTTC. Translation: CAAGTGINEQFF.